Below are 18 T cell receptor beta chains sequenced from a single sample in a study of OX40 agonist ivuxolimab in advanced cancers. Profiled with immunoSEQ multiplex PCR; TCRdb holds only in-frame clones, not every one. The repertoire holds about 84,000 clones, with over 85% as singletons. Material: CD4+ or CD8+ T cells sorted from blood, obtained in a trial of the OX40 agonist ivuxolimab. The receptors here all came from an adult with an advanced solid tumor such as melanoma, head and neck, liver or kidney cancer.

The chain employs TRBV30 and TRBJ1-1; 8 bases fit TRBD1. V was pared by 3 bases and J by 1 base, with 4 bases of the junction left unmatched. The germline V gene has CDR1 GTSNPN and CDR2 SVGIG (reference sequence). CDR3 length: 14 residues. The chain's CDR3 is CAWSIGQGNTEAFF. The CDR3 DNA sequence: TGTGCCTGGAGCATAGGACAGGGGAACACTGAAGCTTTCTTT.

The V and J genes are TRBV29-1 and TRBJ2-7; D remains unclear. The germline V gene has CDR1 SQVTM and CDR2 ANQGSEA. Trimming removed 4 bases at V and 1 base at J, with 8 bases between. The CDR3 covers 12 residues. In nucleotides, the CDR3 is TGCAGCGTTGGGGAAGTATCCTACGAGCAGTACTTC. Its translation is CSVGEVSYEQYF.

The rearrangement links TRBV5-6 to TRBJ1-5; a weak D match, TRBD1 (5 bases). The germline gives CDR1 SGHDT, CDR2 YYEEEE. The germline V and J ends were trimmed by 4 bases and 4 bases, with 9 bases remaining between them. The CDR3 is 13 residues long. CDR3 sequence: CASSPGGNQPQHF. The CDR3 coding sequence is TGTGCCAGCAGCCCTGGGGGGAATCAGCCCCAGCATTTT.

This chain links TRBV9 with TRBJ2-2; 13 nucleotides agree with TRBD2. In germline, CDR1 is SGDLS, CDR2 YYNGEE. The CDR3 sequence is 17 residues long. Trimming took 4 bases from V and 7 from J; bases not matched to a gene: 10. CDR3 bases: TGTGCCAGCAGCCCCCGGACTAGCGGGAGTAAAGTCGGGGAGCTGTTTTTT. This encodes CASSPRTSGSKVGELFF.

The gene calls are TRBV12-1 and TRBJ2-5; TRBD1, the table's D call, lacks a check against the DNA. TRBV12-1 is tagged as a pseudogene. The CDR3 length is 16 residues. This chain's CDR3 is CASSFRDRSHQETQYF. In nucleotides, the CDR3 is TGTGCCAGCAGCTTCCGGGACAGGAGTCATCAAGAGACCCAGTACTTC.

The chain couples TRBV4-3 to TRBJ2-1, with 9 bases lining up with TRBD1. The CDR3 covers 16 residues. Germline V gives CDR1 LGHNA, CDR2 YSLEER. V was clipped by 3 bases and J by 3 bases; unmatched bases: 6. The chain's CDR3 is CASSQSLTGGYNEQFF. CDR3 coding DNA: TGCGCCAGCAGCCAGTCTTTGACAGGGGGCTACAATGAGCAGTTCTTC.

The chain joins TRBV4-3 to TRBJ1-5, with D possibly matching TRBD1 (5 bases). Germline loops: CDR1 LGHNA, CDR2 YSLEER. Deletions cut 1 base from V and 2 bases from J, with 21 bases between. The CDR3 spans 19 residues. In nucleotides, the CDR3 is TGCGCCAGCAGCCAAGGGCCCAGGGACCAAATTAAAGGCAATCAGCCCCAGCATTTT. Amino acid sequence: CASSQGPRDQIKGNQPQHF.

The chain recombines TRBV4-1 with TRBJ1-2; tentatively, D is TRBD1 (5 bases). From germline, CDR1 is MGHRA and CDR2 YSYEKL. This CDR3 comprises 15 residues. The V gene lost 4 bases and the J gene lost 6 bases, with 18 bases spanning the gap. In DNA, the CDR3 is TGCGCCAGCAGCCCTCACATGGGGGGTCTGGATGGCTACACCTTC. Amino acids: CASSPHMGGLDGYTF.

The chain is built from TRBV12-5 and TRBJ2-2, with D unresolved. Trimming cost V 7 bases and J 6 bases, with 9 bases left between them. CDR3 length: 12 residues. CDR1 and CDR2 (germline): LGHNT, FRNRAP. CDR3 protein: CASALVSGELFF. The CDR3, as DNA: TGTGCTAGTGCCCTGGTGTCCGGGGAGCTGTTTTTT.

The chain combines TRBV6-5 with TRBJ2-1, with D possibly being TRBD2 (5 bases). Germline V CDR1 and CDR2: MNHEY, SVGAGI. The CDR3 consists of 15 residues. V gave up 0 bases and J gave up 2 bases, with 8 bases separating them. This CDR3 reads CASSYSGEPYNEQFF. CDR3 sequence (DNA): TGTGCCAGCAGTTACTCGGGAGAACCCTACAATGAGCAGTTCTTC.

The CDR3: CASSHDDYGYTF. CDR3 nucleotide sequence: TGTGCCAGCAGCCATGACGACTATGGCTACACCTTC. The genes are TRBV14 and TRBJ1-2; no reliable D call. Germline V CDR1 and CDR2: SGHDN, FVKESK. The ends were cut back, 3 bases at V and 3 bases at J, with 5 bases in the middle. This CDR3 is 12 amino acids long.

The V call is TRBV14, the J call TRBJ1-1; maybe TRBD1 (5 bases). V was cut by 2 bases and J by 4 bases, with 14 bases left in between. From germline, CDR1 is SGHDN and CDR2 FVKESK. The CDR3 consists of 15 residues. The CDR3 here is CASSQYRGTPTEAFF. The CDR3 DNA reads TGTGCCAGCAGCCAATACCGGGGGACCCCCACTGAAGCTTTCTTT.

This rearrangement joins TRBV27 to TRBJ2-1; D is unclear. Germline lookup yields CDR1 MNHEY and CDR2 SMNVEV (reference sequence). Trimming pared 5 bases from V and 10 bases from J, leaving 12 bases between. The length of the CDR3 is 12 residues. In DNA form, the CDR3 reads TGTGCCAGCAGTACCGGCGGCCGGGAGCAGTTCTTC. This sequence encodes CASSTGGREQFF.

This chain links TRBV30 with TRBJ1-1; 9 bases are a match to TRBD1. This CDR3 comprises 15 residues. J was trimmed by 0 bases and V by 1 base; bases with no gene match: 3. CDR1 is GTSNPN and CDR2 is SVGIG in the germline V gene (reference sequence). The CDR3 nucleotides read TGTGCCTGGAGTGGGGGACAGGGATTGAACACTGAAGCTTTCTTT. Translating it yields CAWSGGQGLNTEAFF.

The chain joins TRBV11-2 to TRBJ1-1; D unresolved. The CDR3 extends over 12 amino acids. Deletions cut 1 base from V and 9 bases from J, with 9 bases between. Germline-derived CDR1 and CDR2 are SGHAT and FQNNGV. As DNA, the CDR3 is TGTGCCAGCAGCTTAGGGCAGACTAAAGCTTTCTTT. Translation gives CASSLGQTKAFF.

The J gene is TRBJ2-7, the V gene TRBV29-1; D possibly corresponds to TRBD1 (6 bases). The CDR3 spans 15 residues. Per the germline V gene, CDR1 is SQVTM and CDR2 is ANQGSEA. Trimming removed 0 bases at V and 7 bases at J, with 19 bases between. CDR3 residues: CSVEDHATGLGEQYF. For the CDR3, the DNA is TGCAGCGTTGAAGATCACGCGACAGGATTAGGGGAGCAGTACTTC.

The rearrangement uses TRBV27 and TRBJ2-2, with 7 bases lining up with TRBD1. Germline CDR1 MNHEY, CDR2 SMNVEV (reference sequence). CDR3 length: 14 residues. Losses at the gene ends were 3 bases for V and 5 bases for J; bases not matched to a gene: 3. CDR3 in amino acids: CASSLGQTTGELFF. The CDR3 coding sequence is TGTGCCAGCAGTTTGGGACAGACAACCGGGGAGCTGTTTTTT.

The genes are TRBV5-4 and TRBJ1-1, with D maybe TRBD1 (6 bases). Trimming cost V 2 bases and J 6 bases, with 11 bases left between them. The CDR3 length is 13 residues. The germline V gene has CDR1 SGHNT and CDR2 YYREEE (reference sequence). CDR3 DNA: TGTGCCAGCAGCTTAACTGGGGGCGCTGAAGCTTTCTTT. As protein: CASSLTGGAEAFF.